This is a list of T cell receptor beta chains from one sample in a study of shared clonotypes between healthy human individuals. Using immunoSEQ multiplex PCR, the repertoire was profiled, and TCRdb retains in-frame clones only, with some absent. This sample has approximately 2,200,000 clones, with approximately 94% found just once. Sequencing was carried out using naive CD8+ T cells from PBMCs. Receptors were obtained from a young man in good health. Some clones in this sample may be carry-over from other donors' samples. Both conserved end residues are part of each CDR3. A D gene is named only where the DNA matches it firmly. Only part of the rows carry a size: once, few, many, or a class if the clone is expanded.

>TRBV14|.|.|TRBJ2-7
TGTGCCAGCAGCCAAGATTGGACGGACTTATACGAGCAGTACTTC
CASSQDWTDLYEQYF
>TRBV4-1|TRBD1|.|TRBJ1-1
TGCGCCAGCAGCCAGGAACAGGGGGAGAACACTGAAGCTTTCTTT
CASSQEQGENTEAFF
>TRBV7-9|.|.|TRBJ2-5
TGTGCCAGCAGCTCCTACAGGGCAGAGACCCAGTACTTC
CASSSYRAETQYF
>TRBV7-9|.|few|TRBJ1-1
TGTGCCAGCAGCACGACAGGGAACACTGAAGCTTTCTTT
CASSTTGNTEAFF
>TRBV7-8|.|.|TRBJ1-3
TGTGCCAGCAGGATAGCGGGCACAGACTATGGAAACACCATATATTTT
CASRIAGTDYGNTIYF
>TRBV27|TRBD2|.|TRBJ2-2
TGTGCCAGCAGTTTAACGGGACTAGCGGGAGCCGGGGAGCTGTTTTTT
CASSLTGLAGAGELFF
>TRBV7-9|TRBD2|.|TRBJ2-3
TGTGCCAGCAGCTTTAGGACTAGCGGGAGGGCAGATACGCAGTATTTT
CASSFRTSGRADTQYF
>TRBV9|TRBD2|.|TRBJ2-3
TGTGCCAGCAGCGAGGGACTAGCGGGAAGCACAGATACGCAGTATTTT
CASSEGLAGSTDTQYF
>TRBV28|TRBD1|.|TRBJ1-1
TGTGCCAGCAGTTCCTTTCGGACAGGGGGCGAAAAGGGATACACTGAAGCTTTCTTT
CASSSFRTGGEKGYTEAFF
>TRBV6-1|TRBD1|.|TRBJ2-7
TGTGCCAGCAGTGGTAAGGGGGCCTCCTACGAGCAGTACTTC
CASSGKGASYEQYF
>TRBV5-6|TRBD2|.|TRBJ2-3
TGTGCCAGCAGCAAGGCGTCGGGAGGGCCGTGGGATACGCAGTATTTT
CASSKASGGPWDTQYF
>TRBV25-1|.|once|TRBJ2-7
TGTGCCAGCACCACCGGCTCCTACGAGCAGTACTTC
CASTTGSYEQYF
>TRBV19|.|.|TRBJ2-3
TGTGCCAGTAGTATAAAGGGCAGGGCTCGGGATACGCAGTATTTT
CASSIKGRARDTQYF
>TRBV4-1|.|.|TRBJ2-7
TGCGCCAGCAGCCAACGTCACGGGATGGGGGAGCAGTACTTC
CASSQRHGMGEQYF
>TRBV6-4|TRBD2|.|TRBJ2-3
TGTGCCAGCAGTGACCGGGGGGGCACAGATACGCAGTATTTT
CASSDRGGTDTQYF
>TRBV2|TRBD2|.|TRBJ2-1
TGTGCCAGCATCCGCCTAGCGGGAGGCCCGGATGAGCAGTTCTTC
CASIRLAGGPDEQFF
>TRBV7-9|.|.|TRBJ2-1
TGTGCCAGCAGCCAAAGAGGGGCCGGAGAGCAGTTCTTC
CASSQRGAGEQFF